Listed below are T cell receptor beta chains from one sample, sequenced in a study of blood T cell repertoires in COVID-19. Measured with immunoSEQ multiplex PCR; TCRdb has only the in-frame clones, and not every one. The repertoire has some 190,000 clones, approximately 77% of them found once; the top ten carry 10% to 13%. The sample was peripheral blood. These receptors all stem from a woman over 75 with active or convalescent COVID-19. The CDR3 runs from the conserved cysteine through the conserved F or W. A D gene is named only where the DNA matches it firmly. Rows give clone size only sometimes, using once, few, many, or a class for an expanded clone.

j_call,v_call,d_call,clone_size,cdr3_aa,cdr3_nt
TRBJ1-5,TRBV19,TRBD1,-,CASSTTGPGQPQHF,TGTGCCAGTAGTACGACAGGGCCCGGCCAGCCCCAGCATTTT
TRBJ2-7,TRBV30,-,-,CAWSNRVEQYF,TGTGCCTGGAGTAACAGGGTCGAGCAGTACTTC
TRBJ1-5,TRBV27,-,-,CASSFRLGEPQHF,TGTGCCAGCAGTTTTCGGTTAGGGGAGCCCCAGCATTTT
TRBJ2-7,TRBV6-4,-,-,CASSVGGSSYEQYF,TGTGCCAGCAGTGTCGGGGGATCCTCCTACGAGCAGTACTTC
TRBJ1-1,TRBV28,-,-,CASNQGNEAFF,TGTGCCAGCAACCAGGGGAATGAAGCTTTCTTT
TRBJ1-1,TRBV7-9,-,-,CASSLDRGGYTEAFF,TGTGCCAGCAGCTTAGATCGGGGAGGGTACACTGAAGCTTTCTTT
TRBJ1-5,TRBV18,-,-,CASSPYAGNQPQHF,TGTGCCAGCTCACCATATGCAGGCAATCAGCCCCAGCATTTT
TRBJ2-2,TRBV2,TRBD2,-,CASSALTSGLFF,TGTGCCAGCAGCGCCCTGACTAGCGGGCTGTTTTTT
TRBJ1-2,TRBV30,-,-,CAWRDPLGQSYGYTF,TGTGCCTGGAGGGATCCCCTTGGACAGAGCTATGGCTACACCTTC
TRBJ2-1,TRBV27,TRBD1,-,CASSLTGGTYNEQFF,TGTGCCAGCAGCTTGACAGGGGGGACCTACAATGAGCAGTTCTTC
TRBJ1-1,TRBV19,-,-,CASSPRGALVSAEAFF,TGTGCCAGTAGTCCCCGCGGGGCGCTGGTAAGCGCTGAAGCTTTCTTT
TRBJ2-1,TRBV19,-,-,CASSRGAGSYNEQFF,TGTGCCAGTAGTCGGGGGGCCGGGTCCTACAATGAGCAGTTCTTC
TRBJ2-7,TRBV2,TRBD1,-,CACHTGQGGYEQYF,TGTGCCTGCCACACTGGACAGGGTGGGTACGAGCAGTACTTC
TRBJ1-2,TRBV19,TRBD1,once,CASSARQGKNYGYTF,TGTGCCAGTAGTGCGCGACAGGGAAAAAACTATGGCTACACCTTC
TRBJ2-1,TRBV19,TRBD2,-,CASSIFSGSAYNEQFF,TGTGCCAGTAGTATTTTTAGCGGGAGCGCCTACAATGAGCAGTTCTTC
TRBJ2-3,TRBV9,-,-,CASSGTSTDTQYF,TGTGCCAGCAGCGGTACTAGCACAGATACGCAGTATTTT
TRBJ1-1,TRBV5-1,TRBD1,-,CASSIPPQGANTEAFF,TGCGCCAGCAGCATACCCCCCCAGGGGGCCAACACTGAAGCTTTCTTT
TRBJ1-1,TRBV28,TRBD1,-,CASSKDRGSTEAFF,TGTGCCAGCAGCAAAGACAGGGGGAGCACTGAAGCTTTCTTT
TRBJ2-3,TRBV19,-,-,CASSPLGLPYTDTQYF,TGTGCCAGTAGTCCACTTGGGCTTCCATACACAGATACGCAGTATTTT
TRBJ1-3,TRBV7-9,-,-,CASRVKGISGNTIYF,TGTGCCAGCAGGGTAAAGGGGATCTCTGGAAACACCATATATTTT
TRBJ1-2,TRBV6-1,-,-,CASSDAGGRDGYTF,TGTGCCAGCAGTGACGCCGGGGGGCGGGATGGCTACACCTTC
TRBJ2-3,TRBV29-1,TRBD1,once,CSVDRDPTDTQYF,TGCAGCGTGGACAGGGATCCCACAGATACGCAGTATTTT
TRBJ2-1,TRBV3-1/TRBV3-2,-,-,CASSHTTGMVNEQFF,TGTGCCAGCAGCCATACAACAGGGATGGTCAATGAGCAGTTCTTC
TRBJ1-3,TRBV5-4,-,-,CASSSGSTGNTIYF,TGTGCCAGCAGCTCCGGGAGCACTGGAAACACCATATATTTT
TRBJ2-3,TRBV5-1,TRBD2,-,CASRFGRGYTDTQYF,TGCGCCAGCAGGTTCGGGAGGGGTTACACAGATACGCAGTATTTT
TRBJ2-1,TRBV24-1,TRBD1,-,CATSDRGTGQTYNEQFF,TGTGCCACCAGTGACCGAGGGACAGGCCAAACCTACAATGAGCAGTTCTTC
TRBJ1-4,TRBV28,-,-,CASTGGEKLFF,TGTGCCAGCACCGGGGGGGAAAAACTGTTTTTT
TRBJ1-2,TRBV27,TRBD1,-,CASRRDRTNYGYTF,TGTGCCAGCAGGCGGGACAGAACTAACTATGGCTACACCTTC
TRBJ2-2,TRBV10-1,-,-,CASSTGQNTGELFF,TGCGCCAGCAGTACCGGACAGAACACCGGGGAGCTGTTTTTT
TRBJ2-3,TRBV10-3,-,-,CAISESGGLISTDTQYF,TGTGCCATCAGTGAGTCAGGCGGATTGATTAGCACAGATACGCAGTATTTT
TRBJ1-1,TRBV29-1,-,-,CSVDTGNTEAFF,TGCAGCGTTGATACAGGGAACACTGAAGCTTTCTTT
TRBJ1-2,TRBV19,-,-,CASSRTATNYGYTF,TGTGCCAGTAGTCGAACAGCTACTAACTATGGCTACACCTTC
TRBJ2-1,TRBV7-9,-,-,CASSSGTFVWDEQFF,TGTGCCAGCAGCTCCGGGACTTTTGTTTGGGATGAGCAGTTCTTC
TRBJ1-1,TRBV7-9,-,-,CASSPRRGLVEAFF,TGTGCCAGCAGCCCCCGAAGGGGTCTCGTTGAAGCTTTCTTT
TRBJ1-1,TRBV5-4,TRBD1,-,CASSYTGERAFF,TGTGCCAGCAGCTACACAGGGGAGAGAGCTTTCTTT
TRBJ2-2,TRBV4-1,TRBD2,-,CASSRGLAGVMDTGELFF,TGCGCCAGCAGCCGAGGACTAGCGGGAGTAATGGACACCGGGGAGCTGTTTTTT
TRBJ2-3,TRBV9,TRBD2,-,CASSPTLPGGPLSTDTQYF,TGTGCCAGCAGCCCCACACTGCCGGGAGGCCCGCTTAGCACAGATACGCAGTATTTT
TRBJ2-1,TRBV25-1,TRBD2,once,CASKWSGRNFEQFF,TGTGCCAGCAAATGGAGCGGGAGAAACTTTGAGCAGTTCTTC
TRBJ1-5,TRBV28,TRBD1,-,CASRDDRGLQPQHF,TGTGCCAGCAGGGACGACAGGGGGCTTCAGCCCCAGCATTTT
TRBJ1-1,TRBV19,TRBD1,few,CASSTNRGRVDTEAFF,TGTGCCAGTAGTACCAACAGGGGGCGGGTGGACACTGAAGCTTTCTTT
TRBJ1-3,TRBV7-8,TRBD1,-,CASRQGPSGNTIYF,TGTGCCAGTCGACAGGGTCCGTCTGGAAACACCATATATTTT
TRBJ1-2,TRBV4-2,-,-,CASSQGSRLFNYGYTF,TGTGCCAGCAGCCAAGGTTCCCGACTTTTTAACTATGGCTACACCTTC
TRBJ2-2,TRBV5-4,TRBD1,few,CASRLGGNRGSVPGELFF,TGTGCCAGCAGGCTCGGCGGTAACAGGGGGAGTGTCCCCGGGGAGCTGTTTTTT
TRBJ2-5,TRBV5-5,-,-,CASSLIPTGQETQYF,TGTGCCAGCAGCTTGATCCCAACAGGGCAAGAGACCCAGTACTTC
TRBJ2-7,TRBV3-1/TRBV3-2,TRBD1,-,CASSPPPGTGGEQYF,TGTGCCAGCAGCCCTCCTCCCGGGACAGGGGGCGAGCAGTACTTC
TRBJ1-6,TRBV28,-,-,CASTQETVNSPLHF,TGTGCCAGCACTCAGGAAACCGTGAATTCACCCCTCCACTTT
TRBJ1-5,TRBV5-1,-,few,CASSEQGNSNQPQHF,TGCGCCAGCAGCGAACAGGGAAATAGCAATCAGCCCCAGCATTTT
TRBJ1-1,TRBV19,TRBD1,-,CASSTGTGGPFF,TGTGCCAGTAGTACGGGAACAGGGGGCCCTTTCTTT
TRBJ1-5,TRBV19,-,many,CASTPMGAGQQPQHF,TGTGCCAGTACCCCAATGGGGGCAGGGCAACAGCCCCAGCATTTT